The 28 T cell receptor beta chains listed next were all sequenced from one sample in a study of T cell repertoires in cytomegalovirus infection. TCRdb passed the reads through MiXCR, listing each CDR3 protein once. The table records 400,000 to 550,000 distinct CDR3 sequences, roughly 10% of them present only once. Sequencing was done on a sample of PBMCs. The receptors derive from a human donor in good health (CMV status not recorded). Some clones in this sample may be carry-over from other donors' samples.

Ten or more counts support this clonotype. The chain employs TRBV7-3 and TRBJ2-5; D may match TRBD1 or TRBD2 (5 bases each). The CDR3 is 16 residues long. The V gene lost 4 bases and the J gene lost 6 bases, with 21 bases spanning the gap. Germline assignment: CDR1 SGHTA and CDR2 FQGTGA. This chain's CDR3 is CASSSTGRVGGQTQYF. CDR3 DNA sequence: TGTGCCAGCAGCTCAACCGGACGTGTTGGGGGACAGACCCAGTACTTC.

This clonotype was found many times. The chain recombines TRBV7-9 with TRBJ1-3, with D possibly being TRBD1 (6 bases). Trimming pared 5 bases from V and 2 bases from J, leaving 19 bases between. Germline V gene data show CDR1 as SEHNR and CDR2 as FQNEAQ (reference sequence). The CDR3 is 17 residues long. The CDR3 DNA follows: TGTGCCAGCAGCCAACCCAGAACAGGGAATACTGGAAACACCATATATTTT. This encodes CASSQPRTGNTGNTIYF.

This clonotype has only a few counts. V is TRBV5-8 and J is TRBJ1-1; D is perhaps TRBD1 (5 bases). V lost 6 bases, J lost 0 bases, and 15 bases lay in between. Germline lookup yields CDR1 SGHTS and CDR2 YDEGEE. The CDR3 totals 15 residues. The CDR3 protein is CASTPRQSMNTEAFF. The CDR3 DNA sequence: TGTGCCAGCACCCCTAGACAGTCTATGAACACTGAAGCTTTCTTT.

The V gene is TRBV19, the J gene TRBJ2-1; 12 bases agree with TRBD2. The CDR3 consists of 15 residues. Per germline, CDR1 LNHDA and CDR2 SQIVND (reference sequence). Losses at the gene ends were 8 bases for V and 8 bases for J; bases not matched to a gene: 10. CDR3 in amino acids: CASQPTSGRLDEQFF. In DNA, the CDR3 is TGTGCCAGTCAACCCACTAGCGGGAGGCTTGATGAGCAGTTCTTC.

This clonotype was recorded at least ten times. The chain joins TRBV20-1 to TRBJ2-1; 7 bases are a match to TRBD2. Trimming at V came to 5 bases and at J to 3 bases, leaving 13 bases not matched to a gene. This CDR3 has 16 residues. Germline lookup yields CDR1 DFQATT and CDR2 SNEGSKA (reference sequence). The chain's CDR3 is CSAVQTGGRRYNEQFF. The CDR3 bases are TGCAGTGCTGTTCAAACCGGGGGGAGGCGCTACAATGAGCAGTTCTTC.

The V gene is TRBV6-4, the J gene TRBJ2-2, with D unclear. The germline V and J ends were trimmed by 0 bases and 4 bases, with 12 bases remaining between them. The CDR3 length is 16 residues. CDR1 and CDR2 from the germline V gene are MRHNA and SNTAGT. The CDR3 DNA reads as TGTGCCAGCAGTGACTCGATGCGCGTCAGCACCGGGGAGCTGTTTTTT. This sequence encodes CASSDSMRVSTGELFF.

Turning to this clonotype: A much larger clone is a single base away; this may be a read error. The V gene is TRBV10-2, the J gene TRBJ1-1; D possibly corresponds to TRBD1 (5 bases). Looked up from germline, CDR1 is WSHSY and CDR2 is SAAADI. CDR3 size: 14 residues. CDR3 amino acids: CASRPGTGNTEASF. As DNA, the CDR3 is TGCGCCAGTCGCCCGGGGACTGGGAACACTGAAGCTTCCTTT.

Many counts were recorded for this clonotype. This chain links TRBV11-2 with TRBJ2-2; unclear D gene. Germline V gene sequence: CDR1 SGHAT, CDR2 FQNNGV. The V end lost 2 bases, the J end lost 7 bases, and 14 bases lay between the germline ends. The CDR3 covers 15 residues. CDR3: CASSLNGRVGGELFF. The DNA of the CDR3 is TGTGCCAGCAGCTTAAACGGCCGGGTGGGCGGGGAGCTGTTTTTT.

The sample holds many counts of this clonotype. The chain combines TRBV12-3 or TRBV12-4 with TRBJ2-7, with 10 bases fitting TRBD2. CDR3 length: 14 residues. V shed 7 bases and J 3 bases; nucleotides not matched to a gene: 6. CDR3 loop: CASTGTSVSYEQYF. CDR3 in DNA: TGTGCCAGCACCGGGACTAGCGTGAGCTACGAGCAGTACTTC.

This clonotype was observed many times. The CDR3 sequence is CASSFRIRDVEAFF. In nucleotides, the CDR3 is TGTGCCAGCAGCTTCCGGATCAGGGATGTTGAAGCTTTCTTT. This sequence joins TRBV7-3 and TRBJ1-1; a possible D gene is TRBD1 (5 bases). CDR1 and CDR2 from the germline V gene are SGHTA and FQGTGA. V lost 3 bases and J lost 7, with 15 bases in between. This CDR3 spans 14 amino acids.

This chain joins TRBV12-3 or TRBV12-4 and TRBJ1-2; D is uncertain. V lost 7 bases to trimming and J lost 8 bases, with 8 bases between them. The CDR3 runs 10 residues. CDR3 DNA sequence: TGTGCCAGCACAAGGGAGGGCTACACCTTC. Its protein product is CASTREGYTF.

The chain is built from TRBV28 and TRBJ2-7, with TRBD1 matching 7 bases. The trim removed 6 bases at V and 0 bases at J, leaving 11 bases unmatched. The CDR3 is 16 residues long. The V gene's germline CDR1 is MDHEN and CDR2 SYDVKM. Here the CDR3 reads CASSPLPGQSSYEQYF. The CDR3 region has the DNA TGTGCCAGCAGCCCCCTTCCGGGACAGTCCTCCTACGAGCAGTACTTC.

The chain combines TRBV28 with TRBJ1-1; tentatively, D is TRBD1 (5 bases). Trimming removed 9 bases at V and 1 base at J, with 15 bases between. The germline CDR1 and CDR2 sequences are MDHEN and SYDVKM. The CDR3 consists of 14 residues. The CDR3 loop is CASTSGYWNTEAFF. For the CDR3, the DNA is TGTGCCAGTACCTCAGGGTATTGGAACACTGAAGCTTTCTTT.

This clonotype was picked up many times. V gene TRBV10-3 combines with J gene TRBJ1-2; TRBD1 might be the D (5 bases). Germline lookup yields CDR1 ENHRY and CDR2 SYGVKD. V gave up 6 bases and J gave up 3 bases, with 8 bases separating them. The CDR3 sequence is 12 residues long. CDR3 in amino acids: CAISRDDYGYTF. CDR3 DNA: TGTGCCATCAGCCGGGACGACTATGGCTACACCTTC.

This clonotype showed up many times. V gene TRBV7-2 combines with J gene TRBJ1-2; 10 bases align to TRBD1. CDR1 and CDR2 (germline): SGHTA, FQGNSA. This CDR3 comprises 15 residues. V trimming: 5 bases; J trimming: 6 bases; junction bases outside the gene matches: 9. CDR3 coding DNA: TGTGCCAGCAGCCTACGGGGCGGGACAGGGGATGGCTACACCTTC. Its translation: CASSLRGGTGDGYTF. The whole variable domain, remainder taken from reference TRBV7-2 and TRBJ1-2, is GAGVSQSPSNKVTEKGKDVELRCDPISGHTALYWYRQSLGQGLEFLIYFQGNSAPDKSGLPSDRFSAERTGGSVSTLTIQRTQQEDSAVYLCASSLRGGTGDGYTFGSGTRLTVV.

This clonotype has only a few counts. V gene TRBV28 combines with J gene TRBJ2-7; 8 nucleotides agree with TRBD1. Germline V gives CDR1 MDHEN, CDR2 SYDVKM. V lost 4 bases and J lost 3; bases outside the gene matches: 11. The CDR3 contains 16 residues. The CDR3 coding sequence is TGTGCCAGCAGTTCCCGGGACAGGAATAAATTCTACGAGCAGTACTTC. Translation: CASSSRDRNKFYEQYF.

This clonotype was counted many times. J is TRBJ2-1 and V is TRBV5-1; 9 bases line up with TRBD2. Germline V gene lookup returns CDR1 SGHRS and CDR2 YFSETQ. This CDR3 spans 16 amino acids. After removal of 1 base from V and 7 bases from J, the junction contained 9 bases not matched to a gene. This CDR3 is CASSLSQSGGRNEQFF. CDR3 DNA sequence: TGCGCCAGCAGCTTGAGTCAGAGCGGGGGGCGGAATGAGCAGTTCTTC.

Many counts were recorded for this clonotype. The gene calls are TRBV7-2 and TRBJ2-5, with unresolved D. The CDR3 extends over 11 amino acids. Trimming removed 5 bases from V and 5 bases from J, with 6 bases in between. The germline V gene encodes CDR1 SGHTA and CDR2 FQGNSA. The CDR3 DNA sequence: TGTGCCAGCAGCGCCGAGGAGACCCAGTACTTC. It specifies CASSAEETQYF. Complete variable domain (other parts from reference TRBV7-2 and TRBJ2-5): GAGVSQSPSNKVTEKGKDVELRCDPISGHTALYWYRQSLGQGLEFLIYFQGNSAPDKSGLPSDRFSAERTGGSVSTLTIQRTQQEDSAVYLCASSAEETQYFGPGTRLLVL.

This clonotype was picked up many times. This CDR3 reads CASTIGGIGLAAYNEQFF. CDR3 nucleotides: TGTGCCAGCACCATAGGGGGTATAGGACTAGCGGCCTACAATGAGCAGTTCTTC. The chain carries TRBV12-3 or TRBV12-4 and TRBJ2-1; 10 positions agree with TRBD2. V was pared by 7 bases and J by 2 bases, with 14 bases of the junction left unmatched. The CDR3 runs to 18 residues.

The table lists this clonotype with many counts. The chain employs TRBV28 and TRBJ2-7; unclear D gene. The CDR3 extends over 14 amino acids. V shed 6 bases and J shed 0 bases, with 12 bases lying between them. Germline V gives CDR1 MDHEN, CDR2 SYDVKM. The CDR3 bases are TGTGCCAGCAGATATCAAGAGAACTCCTACGAGCAGTACTTC. Protein product: CASRYQENSYEQYF.

V and J are TRBV20-1 and TRBJ1-5, with D hard to call. This CDR3 is built from 12 residues. Germline CDR1 is DFQATT and CDR2 is SNEGSKA (reference sequence). Trimming took off 4 bases at V and 0 bases at J, with 4 bases between the two ends. CDR3 loop: CSATYSNQPQHF. CDR3 bases: TGCAGTGCTACTTATAGCAATCAGCCCCAGCATTTT.

This clonotype was counted many times. The V call is TRBV7-6, the J call TRBJ2-1; D ambiguous. CDR3 length equals 14 residues. CDR1 and CDR2 from the germline V gene are SGHVS and FNYEAQ. The ends were cut back, 5 bases at V and 5 bases at J, with 13 bases in the middle. For the CDR3, the DNA is TGTGCCAGCAGCCGATCCGGGCCGAACAATGAGCAGTTCTTC. Translating gives CASSRSGPNNEQFF.

V and J are TRBV15 and TRBJ2-1; D unresolved. This CDR3 is built from 16 residues. Germline CDR1 reads LNHNV; CDR2 reads YYDKDF (reference sequence). V was trimmed by 7 bases and J by 6 bases, leaving 22 bases between them. CDR3 nucleotides: TGTGCCACCACCTATTACACCTCTGGCCCTATCAATGAGCAGTTCTTC. This codes for CATTYYTSGPINEQFF.

This clonotype was counted a few times. This chain connects TRBV20-1 to TRBJ1-2, with 12 bases fitting TRBD1. CDR1 and CDR2 (germline): DFQATT, SNEGSKA (reference sequence). V shed 7 bases and J 5 bases; nucleotides not matched to a gene: 5. There are 13 residues in the CDR3. The CDR3 nucleotides read TGCAGTGTCAAGGGACAGGGGGCTTATGGCTACACCTTC. It is translated as CSVKGQGAYGYTF.

V and J are TRBV24-1 and TRBJ2-1, with a tentative D call TRBD1 (6 bases). Germline V lookup: CDR1 KGHDR, CDR2 SFDVKD. The CDR3 contains 15 residues. The V end lost 4 bases, the J end lost 4 bases, and 13 bases lay between the germline ends. The CDR3 reads CATSDRQVLYNEQFF. DNA for the CDR3: TGTGCCACCAGTGACCGACAGGTTCTGTACAATGAGCAGTTCTTC.

This clonotype came up many times. This chain connects TRBV7-9 to TRBJ2-4; D may be TRBD2 (6 bases). The germline CDR1 and CDR2 sequences are SEHNR and FQNEAQ (reference sequence). Trimming pared 4 bases from V and 0 bases from J, leaving 7 bases between. This CDR3 is built from 14 residues. The CDR3 bases are TGTGCCAGCAGCTCGGGACTAGCCAAAAACATTCAGTACTTC. Its translation is CASSSGLAKNIQYF. Filled out from reference TRBV7-9 and TRBJ2-4, the complete variable domain reads DTGVSQNPRHKITKRGQNVTFRCDPISEHNRLYWYRQTLGQGPEFLTYFQNEAQLEKSRLLSDRFSAERPKGSFSTLEIQRTEQGDSAMYLCASSSGLAKNIQYFGAGTRLSVL.

This clonotype has ten or more counts. The CDR3 region has the DNA TGTGCCAGCAGCGACGCGCCCGGGGTAGACAATGAGCAGTTCTTC. This sequence encodes CASSDAPGVDNEQFF. The chain joins TRBV11-2 to TRBJ2-1; D may be TRBD2 (5 bases). CDR1 and CDR2 from the germline V gene are SGHAT and FQNNGV. With 5 bases removed from V and 5 bases from J, the gap between germline ends came to 16 bases. This CDR3 contains 15 residues.

This clonotype has ten or more counts. The rearrangement links TRBV6-6 to TRBJ2-2, with D perhaps matching TRBD1 (5 bases). Looked up from germline, CDR1 is MNHNY and CDR2 is SVGAGI (reference sequence). The CDR3 spans 14 residues. Between the trimmed V and J ends, which lost 2 bases and 2 bases, there was a span of 6 bases. CDR3 sequence (DNA): TGTGCCAGCAGTTACAGGGGCAACACCGGGGAGCTGTTTTTT. Translation gives CASSYRGNTGELFF.